This T cell receptor beta chain was found in a study of blood T cell repertoires in COVID-19. Study overall: The samples span acute and convalescent COVID-19 from the United States, Italy and Spain. The analysed material was cDNA or gDNA that came from T cells, B-cell-depleted T cells, or PBMCs.

Looked up from germline, CDR1 is SGHNT and CDR2 is YENEEA. Trimming cost V 3 bases and J 5 bases, with 13 bases left between them. The CDR3 is made up of 15 amino acids. The age range of participants was about 18 to 100 years, with residence in more than 20 US areas. Membership in each cohort depended on participant-reported clinical history. Sequencing was performed with immunoSEQ multiplex PCR; in TCRdb, only in-frame clones are kept and a portion is missing. The profile shows 150,000 or so clones, roughly 84% of them singletons. This receptor was taken from a woman aged 55-70 years who had recovered from COVID-19. The chain couples TRBV11-3 to TRBJ2-2; D is unclear. Sequencing was performed on PBMCs or T cells enriched from blood (not recorded which). CDR3 amino acids: CASSFRGSSTGELFF. For the CDR3, the DNA is TGTGCCAGCAGCTTTAGAGGATCCTCTACCGGGGAGCTGTTTTTT.